The rows below give T cell receptor beta chains drawn from one sample of a study of blood T cells in healthy people across ages. TCRdb fed the 5' RACE reads into MiXCR, producing one record per CDR3 protein. The sample lists some 900,000 distinct CDR3 sequences, about 44% occurring once. Sequenced: blood. These receptors were collected from a man under 40 in good health. The CDR3 runs from the conserved cysteine through the conserved F or W. A D gene is named only where the DNA matches it firmly. For some rows the clone size is stated as once, few or many, or as a class when expanded; others skip it.

d_call,j_call,v_call,clone_size,cdr3_aa,cdr3_nt
TRBD2,TRBJ2-2,TRBV7-9,.,CASSLPGGGGTGELFF,TGTGCCAGCAGCTTACCTGGCGGGGGTGGAACCGGGGAGCTGTTTTTT
.,TRBJ2-7,TRBV27,.,CASSTRRGRAYEQYF,TGTGCCAGCAGTACCCGTAGGGGTAGGGCCTACGAGCAGTACTTC
.,TRBJ2-3,TRBV5-1,many,CASSFLRTTDTQYF,TGCGCCAGCAGCTTCCTTCGGACCACAGATACGCAGTATTTT
TRBD2,TRBJ2-2,TRBV29-1,.,CSVHGGARTGELFF,TGCAGCGTTCACGGGGGGGCGCGAACCGGGGAGCTGTTTTTT
.,TRBJ2-5,TRBV10-3,.,CAISGSTFVRGSYNEQYF,TGTGCCATCAGTGGGTCTACCTTTGTCCGGGGCTCCTACAATGAGCAGTACTTC
TRBD1,TRBJ1-2,TRBV27,.,CASSMVEGARDGYTF,TGTGCCAGCAGTATGGTGGAGGGGGCGAGGGATGGCTACACCTTC
.,TRBJ2-7,TRBV27,.,CASSLSRVGFYEQYF,TGTGCCAGCAGTTTATCGAGGGTGGGGTTCTACGAGCAGTACTTC
.,TRBJ2-7,TRBV2,few,CASSLRHGGGYEQYF,TGTGCCAGCAGTCTTAGACACGGCGGCGGCTACGAGCAGTACTTC
TRBD2,TRBJ2-5,TRBV6-1,few,CASSRSGGVQETQYF,TGTGCCAGCTCCCGTAGCGGGGGCGTCCAAGAGACCCAGTACTTC
TRBD2,TRBJ2-2,TRBV24-1,.,CATSELTGLEAGELFF,TGTGCCACCAGTGAACTAACGGGACTAGAAGCCGGGGAGCTGTTTTTT
.,TRBJ2-1,TRBV18,.,CASSLRGSHNEQFF,TGTGCCAGCTCCCTTCGGGGGTCCCACAATGAGCAGTTCTTC
.,TRBJ1-4,TRBV7-9,.,CASSLSKGTNEKLFF,TGTGCCAGCAGCTTATCGAAAGGAACTAATGAAAAACTGTTTTTT
.,TRBJ2-3,TRBV2,.,CASSEWAPNMQYF,TGTGCCAGCAGTGAATGGGCACCTAATATGCAGTATTTT
.,TRBJ1-1,TRBV5-1,.,CASSLDRGRNTEAFF,TGCGCCAGCAGCTTGGACCGGGGACGGAACACTGAAGCTTTCTTT
TRBD1,TRBJ1-2,TRBV7-9,many,CASSPGQGYYGYTF,TGTGCCAGCAGTCCCGGACAGGGCTATTATGGCTACACCTTC
.,TRBJ2-7,TRBV27,.,CASSEGRVSYEQYF,TGTGCCAGCAGTGAGGGTCGGGTCTCCTACGAGCAGTACTTC
.,TRBJ1-1,TRBV10-3,.,CAISGPYTNTEAFF,TGTGCCATCAGCGGACCGTATACGAACACTGAAGCTTTCTTT
.,TRBJ2-7,TRBV7-9,.,CASSGGWGSYEQYF,TGTGCCAGCAGCGGAGGGTGGGGGTCCTACGAGCAGTACTTC
.,TRBJ1-2,TRBV6-5,.,CASSVGRDGYGYTF,TGTGCCAGCAGTGTCGGCCGGGACGGTTATGGCTACACCTTC
TRBD1,TRBJ1-4,TRBV29-1,.,CSVQGGASEKLFF,TGCAGCGTCCAAGGGGGCGCGTCTGAAAAACTGTTTTTT
TRBD2,TRBJ2-3,TRBV4-2,.,CASSQDRLAGLTDTQYF,TGTGCCAGCAGCCAAGACCGACTAGCGGGGCTCACAGATACGCAGTATTTT
.,TRBJ2-3,TRBV20-1,.,CSAGRLGVPDTQYF,TGCAGTGCTGGAAGGCTCGGAGTTCCAGATACGCAGTATTTT
TRBD1,TRBJ2-7,TRBV4-1,many,CASSPRTGGYEQYF,TGCGCCAGCAGCCCCCGGACAGGGGGCTACGAGCAGTACTTC
TRBD2,TRBJ2-3,TRBV7-8,many,CASSLGASGGFTDTQYF,TGTGCCAGCAGCTTAGGAGCTAGCGGGGGGTTTACAGATACGCAGTATTTT
TRBD1,TRBJ1-1,TRBV4-1,few,CASSQLQGRDEAFF,TGCGCCAGCAGCCAATTACAGGGGAGGGATGAAGCTTTCTTT
.,TRBJ1-1,TRBV7-9,.,CASSLDSWTEAFF,TGTGCCAGCAGCTTAGACAGCTGGACTGAAGCTTTCTTT
TRBD1,TRBJ1-1,TRBV7-2,.,CASRSPGTGGGTNTEAFF,TGTGCCAGCAGGAGTCCCGGGACAGGGGGCGGAACGAACACTGAAGCTTTCTTT
.,TRBJ1-1,TRBV6-1,.,CASSGPGRTEAFF,TGTGCCAGCAGTGGTCCAGGGCGCACTGAAGCTTTCTTT
TRBD1,TRBJ1-2,TRBV28,few,CASSIWDREGEVGYTF,TGTGCCAGCAGTATATGGGACAGGGAGGGGGAAGTTGGCTACACCTTC
.,TRBJ1-1,TRBV13,few,CASSLDNHMNTEAFF,TGTGCCAGCAGCTTAGATAACCATATGAACACTGAAGCTTTCTTT
TRBD2,TRBJ2-7,TRBV6-5,.,CASSYFVGGLNEQYF,TGTGCCAGCAGTTACTTCGTGGGGGGGTTGAATGAGCAGTACTTC
TRBD1,TRBJ2-1,TRBV27,few,CASRGGQGGYNEQFF,TGTGCCAGCAGGGGGGGACAGGGGGGTTACAATGAGCAGTTCTTC
.,TRBJ2-3,TRBV27,few,CASSPTGPGTDTQYF,TGTGCCAGCAGTCCTACGGGACCAGGCACAGATACGCAGTATTTT
.,TRBJ1-1,TRBV6-2/TRBV6-3,.,CASSFDQGRTEAFF,TGTGCCAGCAGTTTCGACCAGGGTCGGACTGAAGCTTTCTTT
.,TRBJ1-2,TRBV9,.,CASSAGGGSTGYTF,TGTGCCAGCAGCGCGGGAGGGGGATCCACTGGCTACACCTTC
TRBD1,TRBJ2-3,TRBV12-3/TRBV12-4,.,CASRSGQGGVTDTQYF,TGTGCCAGCAGGAGCGGACAGGGTGGGGTGACAGATACGCAGTATTTT
TRBD1,TRBJ2-7,TRBV10-3,few,CAISESVRTGTYEQYF,TGTGCCATCAGTGAGTCGGTAAGGACAGGGACCTACGAGCAGTACTTC